This T cell receptor beta chain was captured in a study of blood T cell repertoires in COVID-19. Overall study: PBMCs, B-cell-depleted T cells, or T cells were the source of the cDNA or gDNA that made up the material.

From germline, CDR1 is MNHEY and CDR2 SMNVEV (reference sequence). CDR3 length: 17 amino acids. The ends were cut back, 3 bases at V and 4 bases at J, with 21 bases in the middle. Measured with immunoSEQ multiplex PCR; TCRdb has only the in-frame clones, and not every one. The data contain fewer than 200,000 clones, 75% to 95% of them singletons. This chain connects TRBV27 to TRBJ1-2; D is unresolved. The sample comprised peripheral blood. The clonotype comes from a man in his fifties with acute or convalescent COVID-19. The CDR3 here is CASSFNSPQRGTYGYTF. The CDR3 bases are TGTGCCAGCAGTTTTAACAGTCCACAGCGGGGTACCTATGGCTACACCTTC.